The 18 T cell receptor beta chains below were found in one sample sequenced in a study of shared clonotypes between healthy human individuals. The data were produced by immunoSEQ multiplex PCR, yet TCRdb's version contains in-frame clones alone and is incomplete. The sample yields over 2 million clones, around 96% seen once. CD45RO-negative, CCR7-selected cells formed the naive CD8 fraction, which excluded terminally differentiated effector memory CD45RA+ cells. Source material: naive CD8+ T cells sorted from blood. Source of these receptors: a young man in good health.

This clone appeared once. This sample includes further DNA sequences coding for the same CDR3. V and J are TRBV6-5 and TRBJ1-2; D is unclear. There are 13 residues in the CDR3. V was trimmed by 0 bases and J by 8 bases, leaving 10 bases between them. Per germline, CDR1 MNHEY and CDR2 SVGAGI. CDR3 in amino acids: CASSYSMGAGYTF. The CDR3 DNA reads as TGTGCCAGCAGTTACTCGATGGGTGCGGGCTACACCTTC.

This rearrangement joins TRBV10-2 to TRBJ2-1; possible D gene TRBD2, 6 bases. This CDR3 has 19 residues. Germline CDR1 and CDR2: WSHSY and SAAADI. Trimming cost V 5 bases and J 0 bases, with 23 bases left between them. CDR3 region: CASSSRPLLAASSYNEQFF. The CDR3 bases are TGCGCCAGCAGTTCTAGGCCTCTACTAGCTGCAAGCTCCTACAATGAGCAGTTCTTC.

The chain joins TRBV2 to TRBJ2-2, with TRBD1 matching over 12 bases. The V segment lost 10 bases and the J segment 5 bases; nucleotides outside the gene matches: 11. The CDR3 totals 16 residues. Germline loops: CDR1 SNHLY, CDR2 FYNNEI. CDR3 nucleotide sequence: TGTGCCACCCTGGGGGACAGGGGGCAAGGGACCGGGGAGCTGTTTTTT. This translates into CATLGDRGQGTGELFF.

The CDR3 protein is CASSVGSGGADEQFF. The CDR3 DNA follows: TGTGCCAGCAGCGTCGGTAGCGGGGGGGCCGATGAGCAGTTCTTC. The gene calls are TRBV9 and TRBJ2-1; 11 bases are a match to TRBD2. Looked up from germline, CDR1 is SGDLS and CDR2 is YYNGEE. This CDR3 comprises 15 residues. The V segment lost 2 bases and the J segment 8 bases; nucleotides outside the gene matches: 6.

The chain has TRBV19 and TRBJ1-1, with TRBD1 as a possible D gene (5 bases). Germline loops: CDR1 LNHDA, CDR2 SQIVND (reference sequence). The CDR3 length is 14 residues. The ends were cut back, 3 bases at V and 1 base at J, with 9 bases in the middle. CDR3 sequence: CASSIQGWNTEAFF. CDR3 bases: TGTGCCAGTAGTATTCAGGGCTGGAACACTGAAGCTTTCTTT. The entire variable domain, with the rest obtained from reference TRBV19 and TRBJ1-1, is as follows: DGGITQSPKYLFRKEGQNVTLSCEQNLNHDAMYWYRQDPGQGLRLIYYSQIVNDFQKGDIAEGYSVSREKKESFPLTVTSAQKNPTAFYLCASSIQGWNTEAFFGQGTRLTVV.

V usage is TRBV6-1 and J usage is TRBJ2-6; no clear D. Trimming pared 1 base from V and 2 bases from J, leaving 9 bases between. Germline V gene sequence: CDR1 MNHNS, CDR2 SASEGT. CDR3 length: 16 amino acids. CDR3 protein: CASSEGRGAGANVLTF. CDR3 coding DNA: TGTGCCAGCAGTGAAGGACGAGGAGCTGGGGCCAACGTCCTGACTTTC.

The chain has TRBV30 and TRBJ1-2; 8 bases agree with TRBD1. The J segment lost 5 bases and the V segment lost 1 base, leaving 9 bases of the junction unmatched. The CDR3 is 15 residues long. Germline lookup yields CDR1 GTSNPN and CDR2 SVGIG (reference sequence). The chain's CDR3 is CAWSDRDRKIYGYTF. The CDR3 DNA is TGTGCCTGGAGTGACCGGGACAGGAAGATTTATGGCTACACCTTC. Filled out from reference TRBV30 and TRBJ1-2, the complete variable domain reads SQTIHQWPATLVQPVGSPLSLECTVEGTSNPNLYWYRQAAGRGLQLLFYSVGIGQISSEVPQNLSASRPQDRQFILSSKKLLLSDSGFYLCAWSDRDRKIYGYTFGSGTRLTVV.

The genes are TRBV7-9 and TRBJ2-3; D remains ambiguous. Per germline, CDR1 SEHNR and CDR2 FQNEAQ (reference sequence). Between the trimmed V and J ends, which lost 5 bases and 2 bases, there was a span of 20 bases. The CDR3 runs to 17 residues. The CDR3 nucleotides read TGTGCCAGCAGCCATTATACTGGGCTAGGCCACACAGATACGCAGTATTTT. Translating it yields CASSHYTGLGHTDTQYF. Full variable domain (remainder filled in from reference TRBV7-9 and TRBJ2-3): DTGVSQNPRHKITKRGQNVTFRCDPISEHNRLYWYRQTLGQGPEFLTYFQNEAQLEKSRLLSDRFSAERPKGSFSTLEIQRTEQGDSAMYLCASSHYTGLGHTDTQYFGPGTRLTVL.

The chain joins TRBV6-5 to TRBJ1-2; D perhaps matches TRBD1 (5 bases). CDR3 length: 13 amino acids. Trimming pared 0 bases from V and 7 bases from J, leaving 9 bases between. The germline gives CDR1 MNHEY, CDR2 SVGAGI. CDR3 coding DNA: TGTGCCAGCAGTTACTCGAGCGGGGGTGGCTACACCTTC. It is translated as CASSYSSGGGYTF.

This clone was found once. The chain links TRBV4-1 to TRBJ1-1, with D perhaps matching TRBD1 (6 bases). This CDR3 spans 13 amino acids. V lost 9 bases and J 3 bases, leaving 14 bases between the germline ends. Germline V gene lookup returns CDR1 MGHRA and CDR2 YSYEKL. Here the CDR3 reads CASTYREYTEAFF. CDR3 nucleotide sequence: TGCGCCAGTACTTACAGGGAGTACACTGAAGCTTTCTTT.

This chain uses TRBV19 with TRBJ2-1; D possibly corresponds to TRBD2 (6 bases). CDR1 and CDR2 (germline): LNHDA, SQIVND (reference sequence). CDR3 length equals 14 residues. V shed 3 bases and J shed 10 bases, with 16 bases lying between them. Here the CDR3 DNA reads TGTGCCAGTAGTATGGCGGGAATTATAATCGAGCAGTTCTTC. Its protein is CASSMAGIIIEQFF.

Points on this clone: Different DNA sequences within this sample yield the same CDR3. The CDR3 is CASSIVSGINQPQHF. CDR3 bases: TGTGCCAGTAGTATAGTGTCAGGGATCAATCAGCCCCAGCATTTT. The chain links TRBV19 to TRBJ1-5; tentatively, D is TRBD1 (5 bases). Germline CDR1 and CDR2: LNHDA and SQIVND (reference sequence). Trimming removed 1 base from V and 3 bases from J, with 10 bases in between. This CDR3 is 15 amino acids long. Full variable domain (rest looked up from reference TRBV19 and TRBJ1-5): DGGITQSPKYLFRKEGQNVTLSCEQNLNHDAMYWYRQDPGQGLRLIYYSQIVNDFQKGDIAEGYSVSREKKESFPLTVTSAQKNPTAFYLCASSIVSGINQPQHFGDGTRLSIL.

V and J are TRBV2 and TRBJ2-1; no firm D call. Trimming cost V 7 bases and J 1 base, with 8 bases left between them. This CDR3 spans 13 amino acids. The germline V gene encodes CDR1 SNHLY and CDR2 FYNNEI. The DNA for the CDR3 is TGTGCCAGCACAGCGCCGTCCTACAATGAGCAGTTCTTC. This codes for CASTAPSYNEQFF.

The chain links TRBV7-2 to TRBJ2-7; 7 bases map to TRBD2. The CDR3 is 16 residues long. CDR1 is SGHTA, CDR2 FQGNSA, per germline. The V and J ends lost 1 base and 7 bases, in that order; junction bases with no gene match: 13. CDR3 residues: CASSLGRLATDGEQYF. The CDR3 DNA is TGTGCCAGCAGCTTAGGCAGACTAGCTACAGACGGGGAGCAGTACTTC.

V gene TRBV27 combines with J gene TRBJ2-3, with D hard to call. The V end lost 5 bases, the J end lost 0 bases, and 12 bases lay between the germline ends. The CDR3 runs to 15 residues. Germline loops: CDR1 MNHEY, CDR2 SMNVEV (reference sequence). CDR3 protein: CASSVGRISTDTQYF. Written as DNA, the CDR3 is TGTGCCAGCAGTGTCGGACGGATTAGCACAGATACGCAGTATTTT.

V usage is TRBV2 and J usage is TRBJ2-7, with TRBD1 identical over 8 bases. The CDR3 covers 14 residues. Germline assignment: CDR1 SNHLY and CDR2 FYNNEI. The J segment lost 3 bases and the V segment lost 6 bases, leaving 7 bases of the junction unmatched. The CDR3 sequence: CASRPGQAYYEQYF. CDR3 nucleotides: TGTGCCAGCAGACCGGGACAGGCCTACTACGAGCAGTACTTC.

The J gene is TRBJ2-1, the V gene TRBV10-2, with TRBD2 matching over 7 bases. The CDR3 sequence is 14 residues long. The V and J ends lost 6 bases and 8 bases, in that order; junction bases with no gene match: 10. Germline CDR1 WSHSY, CDR2 SAAADI. The CDR3 DNA reads as TGCGCCAGCAGCCTATCGTGGACTAGTCATGAGCAGTTCTTC. This gives the protein CASSLSWTSHEQFF.

This clone has more than one count but fewer than ten. Distinct nucleotide sequences in the sample also encode this CDR3. This sequence joins TRBV27 and TRBJ1-6; D not certain. CDR1 and CDR2 (germline): MNHEY, SMNVEV (reference sequence). The CDR3 totals 13 residues. V lost 5 bases to trimming and J lost 3 bases, with 5 bases between them. CDR3 loop: CASSQDYNSPLHF. The CDR3 DNA is TGTGCCAGCAGTCAGGACTATAATTCACCCCTCCACTTT.